This T cell receptor beta chain was captured in a study of beta chain features in type 1 diabetes. Background on the study: Healthy donors, compared against patients, showed similar age, gender and cell yields. Points from the study as a whole: Reduced insertions and increased deletions marked VDJ junctions in type 1 diabetes patients. Moderate yet significant TCRB CDR3 shortening was seen in Type 1 diabetes patients in all four CD4+ subsets.

As concerns this clone: Antigen: not known.

CDR3 length equals 15 residues. Germline lookup yields CDR1 MNHEY and CDR2 SVGAGI. V dropped 8 bases and J dropped 4; count of bases not matched to a gene: 13. Sequenced material consisted of expressed TCRB transcripts (all of the isolated RNA was reverse transcribed). Around 3.9 million reads on average were seen across naive, central memory and regulatory T cell samples. TCRdb's table, derived via immunoSEQ multiplex PCR, lists solely in-frame clones and lacks some. The sample includes hundreds of thousands of clones, approximately 11% seen only once; the top ten take around 0.018%. The gene calls are TRBV6-5 and TRBJ2-7; 8 bases match TRBD1. Sequenced sample: naive CD4+ T cells from blood. The TCR originated in a man aged 30 to 39 with type 1 diabetes. The CDR3 DNA is TGTGCCAGCGCTTTCTGGACAGGGAAAGTTTACGAGCAGTACTTC. Translated, it gives CASAFWTGKVYEQYF.